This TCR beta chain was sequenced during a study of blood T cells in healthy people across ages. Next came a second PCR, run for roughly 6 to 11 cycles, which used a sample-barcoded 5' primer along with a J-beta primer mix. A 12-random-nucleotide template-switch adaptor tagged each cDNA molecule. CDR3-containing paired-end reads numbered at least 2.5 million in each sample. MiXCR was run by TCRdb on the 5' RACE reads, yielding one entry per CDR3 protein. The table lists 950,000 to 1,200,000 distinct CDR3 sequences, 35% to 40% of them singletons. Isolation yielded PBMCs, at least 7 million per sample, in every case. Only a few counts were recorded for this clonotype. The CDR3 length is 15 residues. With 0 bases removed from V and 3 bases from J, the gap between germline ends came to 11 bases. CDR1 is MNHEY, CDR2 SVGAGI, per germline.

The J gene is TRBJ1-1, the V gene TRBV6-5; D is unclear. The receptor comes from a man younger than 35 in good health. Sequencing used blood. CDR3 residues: CASSYSRVEDTEAFF. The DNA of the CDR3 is TGTGCCAGCAGTTACTCGAGGGTGGAGGACACTGAAGCTTTCTTT.